This TCR beta chain was obtained from a study of shared clonotypes between healthy human individuals. Overall study results and limits: Sharing of clonotypes among donors was expected to vary with sequencing depth. Sorted-subset sequencing was shown by rarefaction to be incomplete despite large depth. Non-shared clonotypes were found to have lower generation probabilities than the clonotypes that were shared by all four of the sorted-subset donors.

This CDR3 is 15 amino acids long. Germline CDR1 SNHLY, CDR2 FYNNEI. Unmatched junction bases numbered 7, after V lost 0 bases and J lost 6 bases. A word on this clone: Its antigen is undetermined.

Some clones are missing from TCRdb's copy, which holds only in-frame ones; the method was immunoSEQ multiplex PCR. The data contain around 600,000 clones, approximately 97% of them singletons. The chain uses TRBV2 and TRBJ1-2, with 7 bases that match TRBD1. Sample: naive CD4+ T cells sorted from blood. Subset here: CD45RA+ positively selected. The receptor's source is a woman in her 30s in good health. The CDR3 here is CASSEATGYVDGYTF. CDR3 sequence (DNA): TGTGCCAGCAGTGAAGCGACAGGGTATGTTGATGGCTACACCTTC.